The 25 T cell receptor beta chains below were found in one sample sequenced in a study of CD8+ T cells in alopecia areata. Reverse transcribed after extraction, RNA yielded cDNA as the sequencing template. TCRdb keeps only in-frame clones here, not all; method: immunoSEQ multiplex PCR. Observed in the sample are some 2,100 clones, none of them singletons. The sample comprised lesional skin. The source is a C3H/HeJ mouse with alopecia areata. Strain haplotype (MHC): H2-k.

This clone was recorded many times. Gene names denote mouse genes. With the read ending 4 residues before the CDR3 end, the germline J gene is used to fill in that end. This chain connects TRBV31 to TRBJ1-2; D is uncertain. This CDR3 has 12 residues. V was clipped by 3 bases and J by 3 bases, with 8 bases between them. From germline, CDR1 is GKSSPN and CDR2 SITVG. Partial CDR3 DNA: TGTGCCTGGAGCCAACAAGACTCC. Protein sequence: CAWSQQDS. The full CDR3 protein reads CAWSQQDSDYTF.

This clone was observed at least ten times. Mouse names are used for the genes. Incomplete CDR3 DNA: TGCACCTGCAGTGCAGAACAGGGTGGCGAA. Translated: CTCSAEQGGE. The whole CDR3 protein reads CTCSAEQGGERLFF. The chain employs TRBV1 and TRBJ1-4; a weak D match, TRBD1 (6 bases). The CDR3 end lies 4 residues beyond the end of the read and is filled in from the germline J gene. The CDR3 has 14 amino acids. Germline assignment: CDR1 NSQYPW and CDR2 LRSPGD (reference sequence).

By frequency in the sample, this clone is medium-sized. The protein in this entry is translated from the DNA; at residue 12 it differs from the protein listed in TCRdb. Genes and germline come from the mouse. The read stops 3 residues short of the end of the CDR3; the missing end is completed from the germline J gene. Distinct nucleotide sequences in the sample also encode this CDR3. This chain joins TRBV12-1 and TRBJ1-6; TRBD1 might be the D (5 bases). TRBJ1-6 is placed among ORFs of uncertain function. Germline CDR1 is SGHSN and CDR2 is HYEKVE. Deletions cut 2 bases from V and 0 bases from J, with 7 bases between. The CDR3 sequence is 15 residues long. The covered CDR3 bases are TGTGCCAGCTCTCACGGACATTCCTATAATTCGCCC. Translating it yields CASSHGHSYNSP. The whole CDR3 is CASSHGHSYNSPLYF.

This clone is judged medium-sized. The gene names here belong to mouse. The read terminates 4 residues before the CDR3 end, so the remaining end is supplied by the germline J gene. The rearrangement links TRBV19 to TRBJ2-5, with 10 bases that match TRBD2. Germline V gene data show CDR1 as FNHDT and CDR2 as SITEND (reference sequence). The CDR3 spans 14 residues. Trimming took 4 bases from V and 3 from J; bases not matched to a gene: 2. CDR3 residues: CASSHWGGQDTQYF. Partial CDR3 DNA: TGTGCCAGCAGTCACTGGGGGGGGCAAGAC. Filled out from reference TRBV19 and TRBJ2-5, the complete variable domain reads GGIITQTPKFLIGQEGQKLTLKCQQNFNHDTMYWYRQDSGKGLRLIYYSITENDLQKGDLSEGYDASREKKSSFSLTVTSAQKNEMAVFLCASSHWGGQDTQYFGPGTRLLVL.

Many counts were recorded for this clone. Any gene name here is a mouse gene name. The read is 4 residues too short to cover the CDR3 end, so that end is filled in from the germline J gene. J is TRBJ2-7 and V is TRBV19; 10 bases are a match to TRBD2. The CDR3 spans 14 residues. Per the germline V gene, CDR1 is FNHDT and CDR2 is SITEND (reference sequence). J lost 0 bases, V lost 3 bases, and 0 bases had no gene match. The DNA read from the CDR3 is TGTGCCAGCAGTAGGACTGGGGGCTCCTAT. It encodes CASSRTGGSY. Given in full, the CDR3 is CASSRTGGSYEQYF.

This clone has ten or more counts. The likely explanation is a read error, given a far larger clone one base away. Germline and genes here are mouse. Read coverage stops 4 residues before the CDR3 terminus; the germline J gene supplies the remainder. This sample also contains other DNA sequences that code for the same CDR3. The chain recombines TRBV13-1 with TRBJ2-7, with 9 bases matching TRBD1. CDR1 NSHNY and CDR2 SYGAGN come from the germline V gene. The CDR3 runs 12 residues. The CDR3 DNA, read in part, is TGTGCCAGCAGGACAGGGGGGTAT. It translates to CASRTGGY. The full CDR3 protein is CASRTGGYEQYF.

This clone was counted ten times or more. Any gene name here is a mouse gene name. The read terminates 4 residues before the CDR3 end, so the remaining end is supplied by the germline J gene. The V gene is TRBV13-3, the J gene TRBJ2-7, with D perhaps matching TRBD1 (6 bases). The V gene lost 5 bases and the J gene lost 0 bases, with 15 bases spanning the gap. The V gene's germline CDR1 is NNHDY and CDR2 SYVADS. The length of the CDR3 is 15 residues. The covered CDR3 bases are TGTGCCAGCAGGGCCTCCGGGACATTCTCCTAT. Its translation: CASRASGTFSY. The full CDR3 protein is CASRASGTFSYEQYF.

This clone is medium-sized. Gene names refer to mouse genes. The read terminates 4 residues ahead of where the CDR3 ends, so the germline J gene completes it. The chain is built from TRBV17 and TRBJ2-5; TRBD2 aligns across 9 bases. The V gene's germline CDR1 is MNHDT and CDR2 YYDKIL. The CDR3 is made up of 15 amino acids. The J segment lost 0 bases and the V segment lost 5 bases, leaving 3 bases of the junction unmatched. CDR3 bases read: TGTGCTAGCAGTCGGACTGGGGTTAACCAAGAC. Residues: CASSRTGVNQD. The entire CDR3 protein reads CASSRTGVNQDTQYF.

This clone was recorded many times. The genes are named according to mouse. The read ends 4 residues shy of where the CDR3 ends; the end is completed using the germline J gene. This chain connects TRBV13-1 to TRBJ1-4; 8 bases align to TRBD1. Trimming at V came to 3 bases and at J to 3 bases, leaving 1 base not matched to a gene. CDR1 NSHNY and CDR2 SYGAGN come from the germline V gene. The CDR3 is made up of 14 amino acids. CDR3 protein: CASSGTGPNERLFF. The CDR3 bases that were read are TGTGCCAGCAGTGGGACAGGGCCCAACGAA.

This clone is large (0.1 to 1%) in the sample. The gene names here belong to mouse. Read coverage stops 4 residues before the CDR3 terminus; the germline J gene supplies the remainder. The rearrangement joins TRBV13-3 to TRBJ2-2; 8 nucleotides match TRBD1. Germline V CDR1 and CDR2: NNHDY, SYVADS. With 1 base clipped from V and 6 bases from J, the junction kept 2 bases outside the gene matches. The CDR3 is 14 residues long. The CDR3 DNA, read in part, is TGTGCCAGCAGTGATTCACAGGGGGCCGGG. Translation gives CASSDSQGAG. The full CDR3 protein reads CASSDSQGAGQLYF.

A note on this clone: These gene names are mouse names. The read ends 4 residues early relative to the CDR3; the germline J gene fills the gap. The J gene is TRBJ2-4, the V gene TRBV13-2; D might be TRBD1 (5 bases). V was pared by 0 bases and J by 3 bases, with 8 bases between. The CDR3 contains 14 residues. CDR1 and CDR2 from the germline V gene are NNHNN and SYGAGS (reference sequence). The sequenced part of the CDR3 DNA is TGTGCCAGCGGTGATGATAACAGGCAAAAC. It specifies CASGDDNRQN. The whole CDR3 sequence is CASGDDNRQNTLYF.

Of note for this clone: At one end the junction does not follow the germline gene, possibly because of a read error. Germline and genes: mouse. The read comes to an end 4 residues before the CDR3 does, leaving the germline J gene to fill in the end. This chain links TRBV17 with TRBJ2-1; 10 bases are a match to TRBD2. Germline loops: CDR1 MNHDT, CDR2 YYDKIL. This CDR3 comprises 15 residues. Partial CDR3 DNA: TGTGCCAGCAGTGGACTGGGGGTGAACTATGCT. It translates to CASSGLGVNYA. The whole CDR3 reads CASSGLGVNYAEQFF.

With respect to this clone: At residue 13, the TCRdb protein and translated DNA are inconsistent; the protein given comes from the DNA. The gene symbols are mouse symbols. The CDR3 end falls 3 residues outside the read, so it is completed with the germline J gene. This rearrangement joins TRBV13-3 to TRBJ1-3, with 7 bases matching TRBD1. The CDR3 runs 16 residues. Germline loops: CDR1 NNHDY, CDR2 SYVADS. V lost 6 bases, J lost 0 bases, and 9 bases stayed unmatched. CDR3: CASTGRGTHSGNTLYF. The sequenced CDR3 bases are TGTGCCAGCACGGGCAGGGGGACCCATTCTGGAAATACG.

This clone was detected many times. Mouse gene names apply. The read terminates 4 residues before the CDR3 end, so the remaining end is supplied by the germline J gene. The rearrangement links TRBV13-1 to TRBJ2-7; the match to TRBD2 covers 7 bases. V shed 3 bases and J 0 bases; nucleotides not matched to a gene: 0. This CDR3 is 13 amino acids long. Germline CDR1 is NSHNY and CDR2 is SYGAGN. The CDR3 bases that were read are TGTGCCAGCAGTGCTGGGGGCTCCTAT. As protein: CASSAGGSY. The CDR3 in full is CASSAGGSYEQYF.

This clone appeared many times. TCRdb's protein sequence differs at residue 11 from the translated DNA; the protein presented here follows the DNA. Gene names are the mouse ones. The read comes to an end 3 residues before the CDR3 does, leaving the germline J gene to fill in the end. This chain uses TRBV29 with TRBJ1-6; 8 nucleotides agree with TRBD1. TRBJ1-6 is an open reading frame whose function is uncertain. This CDR3 contains 14 residues. CDR1 and CDR2 (germline): MSHET, SYDVDS. V shed 4 bases, J shed 7 bases, and the junction held 3 bases outside the gene matches. The DNA read from the CDR3 is TGTGCTAGCAGTTCGACAGGGGAAAATTCGCCC. Residues: CASSSTGENSP. The whole CDR3 protein reads CASSSTGENSPLYF.

This clone was recorded at least ten times. Mouse gene names apply. The read stops 4 residues short of the end of the CDR3; the missing end is completed from the germline J gene. The chain uses TRBV13-3 and TRBJ2-5; 10 bases match TRBD2. The germline CDR1 and CDR2 sequences are NNHDY and SYVADS. This CDR3 contains 15 residues. The CDR3 DNA, read in part, is TGTGCCAGCAGTGAGTGGACTGGGGGTTCGGAC. As protein: CASSEWTGGSD. The whole CDR3 is CASSEWTGGSDTQYF.

This clone was seen at least ten times. Each gene name is a mouse one. The read gets to within 4 residues of the CDR3 end, and the germline J gene fills in the rest. The chain combines TRBV13-2 with TRBJ2-1; 8 nucleotides agree with TRBD1. The CDR3 consists of 15 residues. Per germline, CDR1 NNHNN and CDR2 SYGAGS (reference sequence). The trim removed 0 bases at V and 3 bases at J, leaving 2 bases unmatched. CDR3: CASGDADRAYAEQFF. The covered CDR3 bases are TGTGCCAGCGGTGATGCGGACAGGGCCTATGCT.

This clone has at least ten counts. The gene names given are mouse names. The missing CDR3 end, 4 residues past where the read stops, is filled in from the germline J gene. The J gene is TRBJ2-2, the V gene TRBV13-2; the match to TRBD2 covers 12 bases. The CDR3 has 15 residues. After removal of 5 bases from V and 4 bases from J, the junction contained 3 bases not matched to a gene. Germline V gene data show CDR1 as NNHNN and CDR2 as SYGAGS (reference sequence). CDR3 bases read: TGTGCCAGCGGGACTGGGGGGGCGTTCACCGGG. The encoded protein is CASGTGGAFTG. The entire CDR3 is CASGTGGAFTGQLYF.

This clone is termed medium-sized. Genes here carry mouse names. From the germline J gene comes the end of the CDR3, since the read stops 4 residues before it. This chain joins TRBV1 and TRBJ2-1; the D is unclear. Looked up from germline, CDR1 is NSQYPW and CDR2 is LRSPGD (reference sequence). This CDR3 is built from 13 residues. Trimming took 1 base from V and 3 from J, leaving 4 bases between them. CDR3 region: CTCSAGGYAEQFF. The CDR3 DNA, read in part, is TGCACCTGCAGTGCAGGGGGCTATGCT.

This clone was detected ten times or more. DNA and listed protein disagree at residue 12, so the protein shown here was translated from the DNA. Gene names denote mouse genes. With the read ending 3 residues before the CDR3 end, the germline J gene is used to fill in that end. The chain employs TRBV13-1 and TRBJ1-3, with 9 bases that match TRBD1. CDR1 NSHNY and CDR2 SYGAGN come from the germline V gene. The CDR3 totals 15 residues. The V gene end was trimmed by 3 bases and the J gene end by 2 bases; junction bases not matched to a gene: 3. Partial CDR3 DNA: TGTGCCAGCAGTGCAAGACAGGGGGCTGGAAATACG. The encoded protein is CASSARQGAGNT. The entire CDR3 protein is CASSARQGAGNTLYF.

This clone was recorded a few times. At residue 13, TCRdb's protein is not the same as the translated DNA, so the protein here was read from the DNA. This sequence is one base from a far larger clone and is likely a read error. Gene and germline names: mouse. From the germline J gene comes the end of the CDR3, since the read stops 3 residues before it. The chain carries TRBV1 and TRBJ1-3; the D gene is possibly TRBD1 (6 bases). Germline values: CDR1 NSQYPW, CDR2 LRSPGD (reference sequence). The CDR3 sequence is 16 residues long. The sequenced part of the CDR3 DNA is TGCACCTGCAGTGCAGGGGGACAAAATTCTGGAAATCCG. Protein sequence: CTCSAGGQNSGNP. The full CDR3 protein is CTCSAGGQNSGNPLYF.

In its sample, this clone is medium-sized. The germline and genes are mouse ones. The CDR3 is cut off 4 residues early in the read; its end comes from the germline J gene. This rearrangement joins TRBV13-3 to TRBJ2-7; 8 bases map to TRBD1. Germline CDR1 reads NNHDY; CDR2 reads SYVADS. This CDR3 has 11 amino acids. The CDR3 spells CASRTGDEQYF. The sequenced CDR3 bases are TGTGCCAGCAGGACAGGGGAT.

This clone came up many times. Mouse germline and gene names are used. The observed sequence ends 4 residues before the CDR3 terminus, with the missing tail filled in from the germline J gene. The chain has TRBV1 and TRBJ1-2; D remains ambiguous. CDR1 NSQYPW and CDR2 LRSPGD come from the germline V gene (reference sequence). The CDR3 has 13 residues. Trimming took 0 bases from V and 4 from J, leaving 6 bases between them. The part of the CDR3 DNA that was read is TGCACCTGCAGTGCAGATCTGGGCTCC. Translated, it gives CTCSADLGS. In full, the CDR3 is CTCSADLGSDYTF. Looking up the rest from reference TRBV1 and TRBJ1-2 gives the full variable domain: VTLLEQNPRWRLVPRGQAVNLRCILKNSQYPWMSWYQQDLQKQLQWLFTLRSPGDKEVKSLPGADYLATRVTDTELRLQVANMSQGRTLYCTCSADLGSDYTFGSGTRLLVI.

This clone was picked up many times. Gene and germline names: mouse. The read ends 4 residues shy of where the CDR3 ends; the end is completed using the germline J gene. The V gene is TRBV19, the J gene TRBJ2-7, with a possible D match to TRBD1 (6 bases). There are 12 residues in the CDR3. Germline CDR1 FNHDT, CDR2 SITEND (reference sequence). CDR3 sequence: CASSITGYEQYF. CDR3 bases read: TGTGCCAGCAGTATAACAGGGTAT.

This clone has a count of ten or more. Mouse germline and gene names are used. Read data end 4 residues before the CDR3 end; the end is taken from the germline J gene. The rearrangement joins TRBV5 to TRBJ2-1; 10 bases agree with TRBD1. V lost 4 bases, J lost 6 bases, and 3 bases stayed unmatched. CDR1 and CDR2 (germline): LGHNA, YNLKQL (reference sequence). This CDR3 contains 14 residues. The CDR3 loop reads CASSPDRGRAEQFF. The part of the CDR3 DNA that was read is TGTGCCAGCAGCCCCGACAGGGGGCGTGCT.